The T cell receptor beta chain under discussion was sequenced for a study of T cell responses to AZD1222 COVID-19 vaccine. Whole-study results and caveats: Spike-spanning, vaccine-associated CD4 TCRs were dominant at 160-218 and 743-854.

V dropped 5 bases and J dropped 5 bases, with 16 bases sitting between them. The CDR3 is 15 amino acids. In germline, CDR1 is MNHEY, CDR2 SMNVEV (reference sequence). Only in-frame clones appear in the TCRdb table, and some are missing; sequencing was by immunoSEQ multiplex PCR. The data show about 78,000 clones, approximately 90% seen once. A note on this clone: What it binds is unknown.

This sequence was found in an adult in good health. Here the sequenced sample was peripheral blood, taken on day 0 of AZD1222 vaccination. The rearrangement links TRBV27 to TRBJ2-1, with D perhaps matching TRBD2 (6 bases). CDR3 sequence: CASSPPRRVHNEQFF. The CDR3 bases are TGTGCCAGCAGTCCCCCCAGGAGGGTCCACAATGAGCAGTTCTTC.